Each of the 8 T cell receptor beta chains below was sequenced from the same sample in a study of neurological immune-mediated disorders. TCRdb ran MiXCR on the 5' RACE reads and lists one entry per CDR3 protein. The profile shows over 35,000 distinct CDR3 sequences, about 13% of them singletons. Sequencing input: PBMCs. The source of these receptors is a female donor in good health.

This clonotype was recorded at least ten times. In DNA, the CDR3 is TGCAGTGCTAGAGATCCTAGCCGGAACAATGAGCAGTTCTTC. Its translation is CSARDPSRNNEQFF. J is TRBJ2-1 and V is TRBV20-1; tentatively, D is TRBD2 (5 bases). Germline V gene sequence: CDR1 DFQATT, CDR2 SNEGSKA (reference sequence). The CDR3 length is 14 residues. Trimming pared 0 bases from V and 5 bases from J, leaving 11 bases between.

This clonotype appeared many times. The CDR3 nucleotides read TGTGCCAGCAGCGGCAGACAGGGACGTGGGTACAATGAGCAGTTCTTC. Translated, it gives CASSGRQGRGYNEQFF. The chain uses TRBV9 and TRBJ2-1; 7 positions match TRBD1. The CDR3 totals 16 residues. J was trimmed by 4 bases and V by 3 bases; bases with no gene match: 10. Germline loops: CDR1 SGDLS, CDR2 YYNGEE.

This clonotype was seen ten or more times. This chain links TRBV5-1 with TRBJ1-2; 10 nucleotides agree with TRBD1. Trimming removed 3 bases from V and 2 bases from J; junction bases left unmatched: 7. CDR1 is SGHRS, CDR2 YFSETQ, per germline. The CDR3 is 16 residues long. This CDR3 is CASSSHETGGNYGYTF. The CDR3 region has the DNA TGCGCCAGCAGCTCCCACGAGACAGGGGGCAACTATGGCTACACCTTC.

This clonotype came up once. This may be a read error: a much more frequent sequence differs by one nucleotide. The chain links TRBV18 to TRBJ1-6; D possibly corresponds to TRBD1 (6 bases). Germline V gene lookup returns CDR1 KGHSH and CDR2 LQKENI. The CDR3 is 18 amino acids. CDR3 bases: TGTGCCAGCTCACGACTTGAGACGGAGGGGGGGTATAATCCACCCCTCCACTTT. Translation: CASSRLETEGGYNPPLHF.

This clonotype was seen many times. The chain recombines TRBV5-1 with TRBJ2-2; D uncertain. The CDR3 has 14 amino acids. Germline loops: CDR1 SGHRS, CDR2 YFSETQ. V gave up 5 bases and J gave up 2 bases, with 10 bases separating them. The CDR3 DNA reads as TGCGCCAGCAGGGACGGACCTAACACCGGGGAGCTGTTTTTT. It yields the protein CASRDGPNTGELFF. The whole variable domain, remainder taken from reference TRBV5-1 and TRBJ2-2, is KAGVTQTPRYLIKTRGQQVTLSCSPISGHRSVSWYQQTPGQGLQFLFEYFSETQRNKGNFPGRFSGRQFSNSRSEMNVSTLELGDSALYLCASRDGPNTGELFFGEGSRLTVL.

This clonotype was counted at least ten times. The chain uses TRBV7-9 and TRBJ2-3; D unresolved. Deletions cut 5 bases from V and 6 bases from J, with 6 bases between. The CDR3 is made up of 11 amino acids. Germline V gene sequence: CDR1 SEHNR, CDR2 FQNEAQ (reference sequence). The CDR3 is CASSQTDTQYF. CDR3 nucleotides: TGTGCCAGCAGCCAAACCGATACGCAGTATTTT.

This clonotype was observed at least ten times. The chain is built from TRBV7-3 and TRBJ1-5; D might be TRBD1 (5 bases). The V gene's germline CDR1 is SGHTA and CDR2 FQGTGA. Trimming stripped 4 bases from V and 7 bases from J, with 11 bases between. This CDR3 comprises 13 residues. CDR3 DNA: TGTGCCAGCAGCTCGGAAACAGGCCAGCCCCAGCATTTT. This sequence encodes CASSSETGQPQHF.

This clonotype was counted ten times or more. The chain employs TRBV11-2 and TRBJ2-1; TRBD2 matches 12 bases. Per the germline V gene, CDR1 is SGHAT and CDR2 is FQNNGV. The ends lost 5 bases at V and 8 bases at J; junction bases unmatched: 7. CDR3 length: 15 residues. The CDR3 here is CASSPLAGGPYEQFF. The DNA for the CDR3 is TGTGCCAGCAGCCCCCTAGCGGGAGGGCCCTATGAGCAGTTCTTC.